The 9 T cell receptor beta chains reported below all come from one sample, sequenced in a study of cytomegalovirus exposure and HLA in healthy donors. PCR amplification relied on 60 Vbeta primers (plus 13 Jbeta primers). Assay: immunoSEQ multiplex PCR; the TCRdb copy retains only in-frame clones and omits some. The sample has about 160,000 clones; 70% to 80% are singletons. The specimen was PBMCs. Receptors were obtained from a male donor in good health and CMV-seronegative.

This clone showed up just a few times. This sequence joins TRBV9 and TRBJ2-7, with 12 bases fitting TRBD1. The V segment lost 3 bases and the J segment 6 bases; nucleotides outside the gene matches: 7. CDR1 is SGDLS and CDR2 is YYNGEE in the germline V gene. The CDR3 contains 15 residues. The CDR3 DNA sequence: TGTGCCAGCAGCGCGGGGACGGGACAGGGGGCCGAGCAGTACTTC. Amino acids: CASSAGTGQGAEQYF.

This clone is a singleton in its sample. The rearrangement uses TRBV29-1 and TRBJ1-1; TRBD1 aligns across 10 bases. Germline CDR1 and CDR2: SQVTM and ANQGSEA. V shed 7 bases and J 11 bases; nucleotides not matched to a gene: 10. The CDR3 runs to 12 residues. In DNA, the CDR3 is TGCAGCGCGACTCCGGGACAGGGGACCGCTTTCTTT. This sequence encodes CSATPGQGTAFF. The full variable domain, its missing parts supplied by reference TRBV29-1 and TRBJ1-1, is SAVISQKPSRDICQRGTSLTIQCQVDSQVTMMFWYRQQPGQSLTLIATANQGSEATYESGFVIDKFPISRPNLTFSTLTVSNMSPEDSSIYLCSATPGQGTAFFGQGTRLTVV.

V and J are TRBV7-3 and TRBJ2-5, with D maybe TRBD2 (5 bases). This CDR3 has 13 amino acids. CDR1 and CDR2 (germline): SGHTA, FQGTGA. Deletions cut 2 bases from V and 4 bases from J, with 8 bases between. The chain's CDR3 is CASSLSSRETQYF. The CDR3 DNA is TGTGCCAGCAGCTTATCTAGCCGAGAGACCCAGTACTTC.

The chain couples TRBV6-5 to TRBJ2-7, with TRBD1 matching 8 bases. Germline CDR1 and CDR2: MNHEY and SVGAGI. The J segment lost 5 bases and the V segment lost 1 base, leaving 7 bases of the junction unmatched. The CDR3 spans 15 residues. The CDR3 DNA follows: TGTGCCAGCAGTTACTATTCAGGGGGCTTCCACGAGCAGTACTTC. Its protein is CASSYYSGGFHEQYF.

This CDR3 reads CASSLDTGTPTYTDTQYF. Written as DNA, the CDR3 is TGTGCCAGCAGCTTAGATACCGGGACTCCTACCTACACAGATACGCAGTATTTT. The chain joins TRBV7-8 to TRBJ2-3, with D tentatively TRBD2 (6 bases). The V and J ends lost 1 base and 2 bases respectively, with 19 bases between them. Germline CDR1 is SGHVS and CDR2 is FQNEAQ. This CDR3 is built from 18 residues.

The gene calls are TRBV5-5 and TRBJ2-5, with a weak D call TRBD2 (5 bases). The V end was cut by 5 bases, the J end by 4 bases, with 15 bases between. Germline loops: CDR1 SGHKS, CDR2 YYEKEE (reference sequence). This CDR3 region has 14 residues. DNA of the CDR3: TGTGCCAGCAGAAGAGGGTCACAGACAGAGACCCAGTACTTC. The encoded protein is CASRRGSQTETQYF.

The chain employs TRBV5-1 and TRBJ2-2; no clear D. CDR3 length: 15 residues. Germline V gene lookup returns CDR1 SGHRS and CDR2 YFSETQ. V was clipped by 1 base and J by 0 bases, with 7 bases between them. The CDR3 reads CASSLSTANTGELFF. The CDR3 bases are TGCGCCAGCAGCTTGAGCACTGCGAACACCGGGGAGCTGTTTTTT.

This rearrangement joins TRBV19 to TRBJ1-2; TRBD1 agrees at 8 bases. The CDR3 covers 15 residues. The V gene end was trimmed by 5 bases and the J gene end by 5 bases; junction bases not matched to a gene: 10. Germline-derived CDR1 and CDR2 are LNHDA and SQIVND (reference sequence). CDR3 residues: CASSDRQGYSYGYTF. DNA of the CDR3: TGTGCCAGTAGTGATCGACAGGGGTATTCATATGGCTACACCTTC.

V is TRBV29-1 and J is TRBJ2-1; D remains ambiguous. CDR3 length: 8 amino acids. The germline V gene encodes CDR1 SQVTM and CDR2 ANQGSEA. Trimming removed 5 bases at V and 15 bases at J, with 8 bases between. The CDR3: CSVLGAFF. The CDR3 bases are TGCAGCGTTCTGGGCGCGTTCTTC.